The entry below gives a single T cell receptor (beta chain) sequence along with its context. The antigen is not known. The data are from a study of vaccination effects on CD4 cells after COVID-19. Study details: Two convalescent donors provided samples 16 days and one week before vaccination.

Germline values: CDR1 SGHKS, CDR2 YYEKEE (reference sequence). CDR3 length: 15 amino acids. Deletions cut 4 bases from V and 6 bases from J, with 19 bases between. With the ViraFEST assay, the study expanded antigen-specific CD4+ T cells using viral peptide pools, then sequenced them. Isolation of CD4+ T cells took place after approximately 10 days of culture. A positive SARS-CoV-2 PCR test fell between March and December 2020. The assay was immunoSEQ multiplex PCR, and TCRdb's table has in-frame clones only and misses some. The data contain tens of thousands of clones, more than 75% of them singletons.

The clonotype was recovered from a human donor who had a prior SARS-CoV-2 infection. The V gene is TRBV5-5, the J gene TRBJ1-2; perhaps TRBD1 as D (6 bases). This material consisted of CD4+ T cells from PBMCs cultured with HIV peptides, taken before COVID-19 vaccination. Subset reported: HIV-1 Nef peptide pool negative control/reference culture. Written as DNA, the CDR3 is TGTGCCAGCAGCCGGGGATCTTGGGGGCTCAATGGCTACACCTTC. As protein: CASSRGSWGLNGYTF.